This TCR beta chain is drawn from a study of vaccination and CD4 T cells after COVID-19. Whole-study context: Post-vaccine specimens were obtained a median 72 days after dose two (range 14 to 241).

The treatment: roughly ten-day PBMC culture with coronavirus spike peptide pools or control peptides (ViraFEST assay). One should note that the unexposed donor's CD4+ T cells were collected before the COVID-19 pandemic (2011-2018). In the case of this clonotype: Its antigen is unknown.

Germline V lookup: CDR1 DFQATT, CDR2 SNEGSKA (reference sequence). This CDR3 is 14 amino acids long. V was shortened by 1 base and J by 2 bases, with 10 bases between the two germline ends. The Oncomine TCR Beta short-read assay was applied to DNA of cultured CD4+ T cells. DNA came from CD4+ T cells after culture. In TCRdb, the PCR reads were re-called with MiXCR into one record per CDR3 protein. This table holds 9,000 to 13,000 distinct CDR3 sequences, 32% found once. The chain combines TRBV20-1 with TRBJ2-3; D is perhaps TRBD2 (6 bases). The sample comprised CD4+ T cells from blood, cultured in vitro. The TCR was taken from a human donor in good health. The CDR3 spells CSARAIAVTDTQYF. CDR3 sequence (DNA): TGCAGTGCTAGAGCTATAGCGGTCACAGATACGCAGTATTTT.